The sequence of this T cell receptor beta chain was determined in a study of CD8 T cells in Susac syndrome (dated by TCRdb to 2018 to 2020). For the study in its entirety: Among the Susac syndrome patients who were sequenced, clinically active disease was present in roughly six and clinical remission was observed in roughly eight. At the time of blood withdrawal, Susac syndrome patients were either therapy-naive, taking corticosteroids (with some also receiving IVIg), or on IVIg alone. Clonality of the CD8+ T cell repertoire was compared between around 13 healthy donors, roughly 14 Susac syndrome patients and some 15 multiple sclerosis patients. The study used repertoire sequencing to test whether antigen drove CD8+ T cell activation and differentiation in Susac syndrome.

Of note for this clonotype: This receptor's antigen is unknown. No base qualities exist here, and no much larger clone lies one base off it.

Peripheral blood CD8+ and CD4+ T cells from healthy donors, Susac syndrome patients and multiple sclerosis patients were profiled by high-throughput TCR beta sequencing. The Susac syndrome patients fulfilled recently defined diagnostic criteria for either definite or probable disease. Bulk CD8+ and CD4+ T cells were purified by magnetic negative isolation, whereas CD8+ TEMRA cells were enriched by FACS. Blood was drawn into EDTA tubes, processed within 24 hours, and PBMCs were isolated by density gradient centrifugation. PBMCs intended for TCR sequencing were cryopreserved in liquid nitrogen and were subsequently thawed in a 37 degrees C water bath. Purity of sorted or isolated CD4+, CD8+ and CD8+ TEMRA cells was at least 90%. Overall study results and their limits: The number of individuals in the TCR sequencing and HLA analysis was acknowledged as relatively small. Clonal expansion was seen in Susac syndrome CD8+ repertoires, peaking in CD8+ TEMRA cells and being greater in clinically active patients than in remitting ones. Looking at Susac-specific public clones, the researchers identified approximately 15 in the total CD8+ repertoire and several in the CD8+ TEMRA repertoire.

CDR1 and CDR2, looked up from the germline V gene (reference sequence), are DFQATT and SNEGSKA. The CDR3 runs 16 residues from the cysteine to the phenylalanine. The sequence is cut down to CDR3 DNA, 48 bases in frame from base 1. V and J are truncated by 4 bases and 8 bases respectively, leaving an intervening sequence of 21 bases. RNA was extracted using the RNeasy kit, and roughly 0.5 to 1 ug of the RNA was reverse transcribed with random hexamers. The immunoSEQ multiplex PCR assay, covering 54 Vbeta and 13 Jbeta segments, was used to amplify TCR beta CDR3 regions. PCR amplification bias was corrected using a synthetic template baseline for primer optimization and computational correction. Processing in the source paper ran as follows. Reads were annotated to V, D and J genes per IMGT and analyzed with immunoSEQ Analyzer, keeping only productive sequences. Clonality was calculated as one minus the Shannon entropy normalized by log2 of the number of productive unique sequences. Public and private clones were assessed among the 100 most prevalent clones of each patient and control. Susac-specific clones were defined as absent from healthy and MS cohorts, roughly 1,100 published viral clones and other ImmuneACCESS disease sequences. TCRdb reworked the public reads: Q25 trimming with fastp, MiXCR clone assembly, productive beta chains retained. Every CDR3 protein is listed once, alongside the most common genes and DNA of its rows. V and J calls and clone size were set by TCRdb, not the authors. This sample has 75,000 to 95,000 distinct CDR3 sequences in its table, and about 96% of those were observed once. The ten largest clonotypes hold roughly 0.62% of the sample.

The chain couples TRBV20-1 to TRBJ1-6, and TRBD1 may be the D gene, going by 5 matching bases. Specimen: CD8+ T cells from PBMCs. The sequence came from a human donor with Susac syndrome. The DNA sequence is TGCAGTGCTACGGCGAGACCGGGGCCGGTGGATTCACCCCTCCACTTT. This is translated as CSATARPGPVDSPLHF.